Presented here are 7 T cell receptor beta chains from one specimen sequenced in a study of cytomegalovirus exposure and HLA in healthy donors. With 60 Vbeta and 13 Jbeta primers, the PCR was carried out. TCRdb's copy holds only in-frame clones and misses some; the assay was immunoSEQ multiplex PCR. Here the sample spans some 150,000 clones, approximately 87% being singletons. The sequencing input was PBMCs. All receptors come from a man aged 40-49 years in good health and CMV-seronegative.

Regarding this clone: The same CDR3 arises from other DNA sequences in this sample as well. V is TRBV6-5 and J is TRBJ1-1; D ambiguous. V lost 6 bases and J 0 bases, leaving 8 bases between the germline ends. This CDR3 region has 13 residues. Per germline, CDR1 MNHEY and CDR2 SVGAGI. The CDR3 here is CASSLTVNTEAFF. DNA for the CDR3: TGTGCCAGCAGCTTGACTGTGAACACTGAAGCTTTCTTT.

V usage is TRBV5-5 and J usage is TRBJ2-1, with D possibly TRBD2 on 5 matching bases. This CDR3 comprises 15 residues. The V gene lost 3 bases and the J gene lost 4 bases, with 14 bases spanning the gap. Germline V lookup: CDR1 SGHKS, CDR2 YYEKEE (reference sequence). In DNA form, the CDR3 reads TGTGCCAGCAGCTCCGGAGGAGCGCGGTACAATGAGCAGTTCTTC. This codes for CASSSGGARYNEQFF.

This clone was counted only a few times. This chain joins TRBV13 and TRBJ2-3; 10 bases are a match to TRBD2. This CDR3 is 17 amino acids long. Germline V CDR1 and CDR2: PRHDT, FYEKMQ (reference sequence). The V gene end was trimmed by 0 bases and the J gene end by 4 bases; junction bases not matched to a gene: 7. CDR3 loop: CASSLGRLAGVSDTQYF. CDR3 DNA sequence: TGTGCCAGCAGCTTAGGCCGCCTAGCGGGAGTGTCAGATACGCAGTATTTT.

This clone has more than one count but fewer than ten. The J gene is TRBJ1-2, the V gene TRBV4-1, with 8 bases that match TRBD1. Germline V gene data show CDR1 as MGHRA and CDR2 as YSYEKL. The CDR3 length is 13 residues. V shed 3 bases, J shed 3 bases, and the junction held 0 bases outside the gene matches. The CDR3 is CASSQDRDYGYTF. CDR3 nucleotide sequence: TGCGCCAGCAGCCAGGACAGGGACTATGGCTACACCTTC.

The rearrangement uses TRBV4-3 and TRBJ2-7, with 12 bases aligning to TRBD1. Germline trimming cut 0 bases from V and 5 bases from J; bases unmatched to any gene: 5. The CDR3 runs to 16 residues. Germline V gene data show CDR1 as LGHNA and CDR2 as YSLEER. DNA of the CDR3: TGCGCCAGCAGCCAAGAGAGGGACAGGGGGCTAGACGAGCAGTACTTC. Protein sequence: CASSQERDRGLDEQYF.

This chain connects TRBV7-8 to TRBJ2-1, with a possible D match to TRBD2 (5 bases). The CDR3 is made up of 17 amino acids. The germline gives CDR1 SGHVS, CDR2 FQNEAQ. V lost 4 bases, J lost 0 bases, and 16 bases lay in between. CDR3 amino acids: CASSSRGRVSSYNEQFF. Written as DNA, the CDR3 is TGTGCCAGCAGCTCTCGTGGGCGGGTTAGCTCCTACAATGAGCAGTTCTTC.

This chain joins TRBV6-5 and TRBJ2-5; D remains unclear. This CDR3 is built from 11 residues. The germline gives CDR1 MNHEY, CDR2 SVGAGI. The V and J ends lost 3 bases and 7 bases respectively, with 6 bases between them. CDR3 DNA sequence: TGTGCCAGCAGTTATACGGGGACCCAGTACTTC. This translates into CASSYTGTQYF.